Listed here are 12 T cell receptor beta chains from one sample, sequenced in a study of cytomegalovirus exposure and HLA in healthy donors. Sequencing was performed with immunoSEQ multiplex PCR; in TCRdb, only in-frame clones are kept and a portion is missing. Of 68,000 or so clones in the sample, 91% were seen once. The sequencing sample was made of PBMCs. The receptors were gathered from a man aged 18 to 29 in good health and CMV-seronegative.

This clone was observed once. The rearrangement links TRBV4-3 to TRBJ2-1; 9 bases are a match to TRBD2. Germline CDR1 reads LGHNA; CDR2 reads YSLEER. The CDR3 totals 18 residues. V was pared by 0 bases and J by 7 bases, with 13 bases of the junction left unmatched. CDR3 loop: CASSQERILAGSWNEQFF. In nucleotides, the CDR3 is TGCGCCAGCAGCCAAGAAAGAATACTAGCGGGCAGTTGGAATGAGCAGTTCTTC.

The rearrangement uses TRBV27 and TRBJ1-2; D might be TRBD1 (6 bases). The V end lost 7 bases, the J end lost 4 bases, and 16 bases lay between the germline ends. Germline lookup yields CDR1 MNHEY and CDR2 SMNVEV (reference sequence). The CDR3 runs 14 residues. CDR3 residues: CASKNTDSTYGYTF. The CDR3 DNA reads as TGTGCCAGCAAAAATACGGACAGTACCTATGGCTACACCTTC.

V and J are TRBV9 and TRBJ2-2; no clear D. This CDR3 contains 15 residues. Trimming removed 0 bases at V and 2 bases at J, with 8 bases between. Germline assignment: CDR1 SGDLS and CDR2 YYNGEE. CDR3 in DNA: TGTGCCAGCAGCGTAGCTGTTATAAACACCGGGGAGCTGTTTTTT. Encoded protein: CASSVAVINTGELFF.

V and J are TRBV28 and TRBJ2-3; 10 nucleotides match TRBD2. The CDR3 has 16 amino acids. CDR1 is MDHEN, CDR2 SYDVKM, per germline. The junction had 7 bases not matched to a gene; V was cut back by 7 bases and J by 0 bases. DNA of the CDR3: TGTGCCAGCAACCCTAGCGGGAGACCTAGCACAGATACGCAGTATTTT. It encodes CASNPSGRPSTDTQYF.

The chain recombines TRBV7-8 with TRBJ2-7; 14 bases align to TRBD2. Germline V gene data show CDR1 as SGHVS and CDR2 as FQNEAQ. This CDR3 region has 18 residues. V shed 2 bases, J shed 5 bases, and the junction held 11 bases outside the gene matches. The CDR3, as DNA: TGTGCCAGCAGCTTAAGCCAACCGGGACTAGCGGGAGCGAACGAGCAGTACTTC. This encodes CASSLSQPGLAGANEQYF.

For the CDR3, the DNA is TGTGCCAGTAGGATCCCGGGACAGGGCTATGGCTACACCTTC. Encoded protein: CASRIPGQGYGYTF. The chain is built from TRBV19 and TRBJ1-2; 9 bases line up with TRBD1. Germline lookup yields CDR1 LNHDA and CDR2 SQIVND (reference sequence). Unmatched junction bases numbered 6, after V lost 6 bases and J lost 4 bases. The CDR3 is 14 residues long.

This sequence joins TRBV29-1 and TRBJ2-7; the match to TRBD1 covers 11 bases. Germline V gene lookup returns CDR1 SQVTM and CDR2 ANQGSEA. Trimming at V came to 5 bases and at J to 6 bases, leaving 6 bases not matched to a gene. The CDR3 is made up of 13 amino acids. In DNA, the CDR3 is TGCAGCGTTCAACCGGGACAGGGGGTCGAGCAGTACTTC. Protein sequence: CSVQPGQGVEQYF.

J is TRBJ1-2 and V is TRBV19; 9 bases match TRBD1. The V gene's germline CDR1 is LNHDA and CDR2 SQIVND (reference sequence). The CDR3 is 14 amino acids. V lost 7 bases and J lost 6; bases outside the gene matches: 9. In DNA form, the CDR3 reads TGTGCCAGTATTCCGGGACAGGGATATAATGGCTACACCTTC. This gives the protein CASIPGQGYNGYTF.

Written as DNA, the CDR3 is TGTGCCAGCAGCTTAGCTGGGGGCCCTCAGCCCCAGCATTTT. Translating gives CASSLAGGPQPQHF. This rearrangement joins TRBV7-2 to TRBJ1-5; a possible D gene is TRBD1 (6 bases). V was cut by 0 bases and J by 6 bases, with 9 bases left in between. CDR3 length: 14 amino acids. Per germline, CDR1 SGHTA and CDR2 FQGNSA.

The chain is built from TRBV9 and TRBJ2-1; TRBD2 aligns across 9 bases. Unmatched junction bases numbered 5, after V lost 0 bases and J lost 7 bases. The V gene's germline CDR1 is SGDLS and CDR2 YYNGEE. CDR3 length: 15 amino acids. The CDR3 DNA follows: TGTGCCAGCAGCGTAGGACTGCGGGAGGGTAATGAGCAGTTCTTC. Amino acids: CASSVGLREGNEQFF.

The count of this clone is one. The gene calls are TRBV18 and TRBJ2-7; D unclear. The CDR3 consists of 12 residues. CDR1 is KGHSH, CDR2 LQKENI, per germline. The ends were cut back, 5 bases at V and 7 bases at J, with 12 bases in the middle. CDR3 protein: CASSSLFGEQYF. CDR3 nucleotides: TGTGCCAGCTCATCGCTATTCGGGGAGCAGTACTTC.

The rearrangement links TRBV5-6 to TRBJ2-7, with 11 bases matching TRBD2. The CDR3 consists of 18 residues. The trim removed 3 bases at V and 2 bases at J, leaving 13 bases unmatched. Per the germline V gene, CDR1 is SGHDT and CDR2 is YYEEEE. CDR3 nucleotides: TGTGCCAGCAGCTCAGACAGCCGGGGACTAGCGGTCGCCTACGAGCAGTACTTC. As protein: CASSSDSRGLAVAYEQYF.